Below, 15 T cell receptor beta chains from the same sample are listed, as sequenced in a study of cytomegalovirus exposure and HLA in healthy donors (dated by TCRdb to 2016 to 2017). Receptor amplification or capture employed the immunoSEQ multiplex PCR assay. A mixture of 60 forward primers for TCR Vbeta segments and 13 reverse primers for TCR Jbeta segments was used in the multiplex PCR. TCRdb re-hosts the immuneACCESS table, in-frame sequences only. Its copies lack some clones; in the studies checked, an unresolved V gene accounts for under half of them, and the cause for the rest is not known. The sample yields roughly 240,000 clones; over 75% were counted once. Of the sample, 0.4% to 0.6% falls within the top ten clones. Sequencing was done on a sample of PBMCs. Every receptor here comes from a boy younger than 18 in good health and CMV-seronegative.

This clone was seen more than once but under ten times. The chain is built from TRBV7-8 and TRBJ2-5; D is perhaps TRBD1 (7 bases). The CDR3 sequence is 15 residues long. From germline, CDR1 is SGHVS and CDR2 FQNEAQ. V was clipped by 2 bases and J by 1 base, with 11 bases between them. The CDR3 DNA follows: TGTGCCAGCAGCTTACCCCAGGGGGGCCAAGAGACCCAGTACTTC. Translated, it gives CASSLPQGGQETQYF.

The V call is TRBV29-1, the J call TRBJ2-7, with D perhaps TRBD2 (5 bases). CDR1 and CDR2 (germline): SQVTM, ANQGSEA. V dropped 2 bases and J dropped 3 bases, with 14 bases sitting between them. This CDR3 contains 14 residues. The CDR3 sequence is CSVESEASHYEQYF. In DNA form, the CDR3 reads TGCAGCGTTGAATCGGAGGCCAGCCACTACGAGCAGTACTTC.

The CDR3 nucleotides are TGTGCCAGCAGCAACGGGACACGAAACTATGGCTACACCTTC. It is translated as CASSNGTRNYGYTF. The chain is built from TRBV9 and TRBJ1-2; D is possibly TRBD1 (6 bases). CDR1 and CDR2 (germline): SGDLS, YYNGEE. This CDR3 has 14 residues. The ends were cut back, 4 bases at V and 2 bases at J, with 12 bases in the middle.

A single count supports this clone. The gene calls are TRBV7-3 and TRBJ1-2, with TRBD1 matching 8 bases. The ends lost 5 bases at V and 4 bases at J; junction bases unmatched: 6. CDR1 and CDR2 (germline): SGHTA, FQGTGA. The CDR3 consists of 14 residues. The CDR3 here is CASSPAGQAYGYTF. CDR3 nucleotide sequence: TGTGCCAGCAGCCCGGCGGGACAGGCCTATGGCTACACCTTC.

This clone was detected only once. The chain is built from TRBV12-5 and TRBJ1-6; no definite D call. This CDR3 spans 12 amino acids. V gave up 3 bases and J gave up 8 bases, with 5 bases separating them. CDR1 and CDR2 (germline): LGHNT, FRNRAP. CDR3 protein: CASGFSDSPLHF. CDR3 in DNA: TGTGCTAGTGGTTTCTCTGATTCACCCCTCCACTTT.

This chain joins TRBV5-4 and TRBJ1-2; D unresolved. V dropped 1 base and J dropped 4 bases, with 11 bases sitting between them. The CDR3 covers 14 residues. CDR1 is SGHNT, CDR2 YYREEE, per germline (reference sequence). The CDR3 sequence: CASSLSKRSYGYTF. The CDR3 nucleotides are TGTGCCAGCAGCTTGAGTAAGCGGAGCTATGGCTACACCTTC.

V and J are TRBV2 and TRBJ2-1, with D possibly matching TRBD1 (6 bases). The germline CDR1 and CDR2 sequences are SNHLY and FYNNEI. The V end was cut by 6 bases, the J end by 0 bases, with 12 bases between. This CDR3 contains 15 residues. CDR3 sequence reads: CASSSGQPSYNEQFF. CDR3 in DNA: TGTGCCAGCAGCTCCGGACAGCCCTCCTACAATGAGCAGTTCTTC.

This clone has a handful of counts. The chain uses TRBV13 and TRBJ1-4; D perhaps matches TRBD1 (6 bases). This CDR3 has 14 residues. V lost 5 bases, J lost 8 bases, and 15 bases lay in between. Germline loops: CDR1 PRHDT, CDR2 FYEKMQ (reference sequence). CDR3 in amino acids: CASSHQGPWEKLFF. CDR3 DNA sequence: TGTGCCAGCAGCCATCAGGGGCCTTGGGAAAAACTGTTTTTT.

The chain uses TRBV4-1 and TRBJ1-2, with D perhaps matching TRBD1 (5 bases). The V and J ends lost 0 bases and 3 bases respectively, with 11 bases between them. CDR3 length: 15 residues. The germline V gene encodes CDR1 MGHRA and CDR2 YSYEKL. For the CDR3, the DNA is TGCGCCAGCAGCCAAGATAACGGGGGAGACTATGGCTACACCTTC. Translation: CASSQDNGGDYGYTF.

The CDR3 sequence is CASSFQGALGTEAFF. The CDR3 nucleotides are TGTGCCAGCAGCTTTCAGGGGGCGCTGGGCACTGAAGCTTTCTTT. The chain recombines TRBV7-8 with TRBJ1-1, with 8 bases identical to TRBD1. The CDR3 covers 15 residues. Per the germline V gene, CDR1 is SGHVS and CDR2 is FQNEAQ. V lost 3 bases and J lost 4; bases outside the gene matches: 7.

This chain connects TRBV6-1 to TRBJ1-3; 9 nucleotides align to TRBD1. The CDR3 is 13 amino acids. Germline V gene data show CDR1 as MNHNS and CDR2 as SASEGT. V was pared by 5 bases and J by 7 bases, with 3 bases of the junction left unmatched. For the CDR3, the DNA is TGTGCCAGCAGTAAAGACAGGGGGAACACCATATATTTT. It encodes CASSKDRGNTIYF.

The chain is built from TRBV11-3 and TRBJ2-5; perhaps TRBD2 as D (6 bases). Germline V gene sequence: CDR1 SGHNT, CDR2 YENEEA. The CDR3 has 14 residues. Trimming removed 5 bases at V and 2 bases at J, with 12 bases between. For the CDR3, the DNA is TGTGCCAGCAGCCCCGGCGGGGTTCAAGAGACCCAGTACTTC. It yields the protein CASSPGGVQETQYF.

V is TRBV7-9 and J is TRBJ1-4; D ambiguous. The CDR3 has 14 residues. Germline loops: CDR1 SEHNR, CDR2 FQNEAQ (reference sequence). Trimming cost V 5 bases and J 2 bases, with 9 bases left between them. The CDR3 nucleotides are TGTGCCAGCAGCCCCCCCGGGACTAATGAAAAACTGTTTTTT. Translating it yields CASSPPGTNEKLFF.

This clone has just a few counts. V gene TRBV2 combines with J gene TRBJ2-1; no clear D. This CDR3 contains 12 residues. The ends were cut back, 5 bases at V and 4 bases at J, with 6 bases in the middle. Per the germline V gene, CDR1 is SNHLY and CDR2 is FYNNEI. CDR3 in amino acids: CASSTTYNEQFF. The CDR3 DNA reads TGTGCCAGCAGTACTACTTACAATGAGCAGTTCTTC.

A few counts support this clone. For the CDR3, the DNA is TGCGCCAGCAGTAAAAATTCCGAGCCTGAAGCTTTCTTT. This gives the protein CASSKNSEPEAFF. The V gene is TRBV5-1, the J gene TRBJ1-1; D gene ambiguous. The CDR3 consists of 13 residues. The V and J ends lost 5 bases and 6 bases respectively, with 14 bases between them. Germline CDR1 reads SGHRS; CDR2 reads YFSETQ.